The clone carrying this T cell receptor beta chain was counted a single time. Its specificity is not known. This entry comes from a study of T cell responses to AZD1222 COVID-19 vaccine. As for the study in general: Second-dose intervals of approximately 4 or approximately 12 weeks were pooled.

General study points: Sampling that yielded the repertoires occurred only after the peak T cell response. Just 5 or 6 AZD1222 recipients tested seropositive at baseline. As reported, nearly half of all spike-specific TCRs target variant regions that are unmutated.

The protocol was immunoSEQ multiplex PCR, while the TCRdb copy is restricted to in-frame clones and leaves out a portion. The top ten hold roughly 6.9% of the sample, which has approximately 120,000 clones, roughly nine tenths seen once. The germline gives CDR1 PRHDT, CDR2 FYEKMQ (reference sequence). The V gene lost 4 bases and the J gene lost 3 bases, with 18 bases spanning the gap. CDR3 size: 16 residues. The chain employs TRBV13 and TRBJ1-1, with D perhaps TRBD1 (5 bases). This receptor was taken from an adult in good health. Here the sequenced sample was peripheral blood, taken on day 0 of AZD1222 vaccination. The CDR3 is CASSSGHGYVDTEAFF. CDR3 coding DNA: TGTGCCAGCAGCTCAGGACATGGATATGTGGACACTGAAGCTTTCTTT.